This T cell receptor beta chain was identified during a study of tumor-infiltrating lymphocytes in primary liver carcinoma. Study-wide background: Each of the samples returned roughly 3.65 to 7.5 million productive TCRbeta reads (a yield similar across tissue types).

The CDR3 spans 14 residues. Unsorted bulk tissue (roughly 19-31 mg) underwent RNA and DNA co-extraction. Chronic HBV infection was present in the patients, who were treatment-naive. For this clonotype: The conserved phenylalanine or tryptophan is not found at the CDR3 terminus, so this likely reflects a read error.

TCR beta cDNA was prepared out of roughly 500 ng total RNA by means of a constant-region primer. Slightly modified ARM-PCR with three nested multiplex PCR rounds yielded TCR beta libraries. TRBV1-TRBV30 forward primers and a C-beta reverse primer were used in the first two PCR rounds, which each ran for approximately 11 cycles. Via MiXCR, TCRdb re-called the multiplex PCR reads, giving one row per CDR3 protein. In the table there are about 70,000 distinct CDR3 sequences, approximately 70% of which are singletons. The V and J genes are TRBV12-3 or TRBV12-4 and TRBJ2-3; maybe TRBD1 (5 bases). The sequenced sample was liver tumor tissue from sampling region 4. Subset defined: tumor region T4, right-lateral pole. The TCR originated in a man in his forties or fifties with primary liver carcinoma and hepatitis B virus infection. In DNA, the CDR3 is TGTGCCAGCAGTTTAGGGCAGGGCACAGATACACAGTATTTA. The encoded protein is CASSLGQGTDTQYL.